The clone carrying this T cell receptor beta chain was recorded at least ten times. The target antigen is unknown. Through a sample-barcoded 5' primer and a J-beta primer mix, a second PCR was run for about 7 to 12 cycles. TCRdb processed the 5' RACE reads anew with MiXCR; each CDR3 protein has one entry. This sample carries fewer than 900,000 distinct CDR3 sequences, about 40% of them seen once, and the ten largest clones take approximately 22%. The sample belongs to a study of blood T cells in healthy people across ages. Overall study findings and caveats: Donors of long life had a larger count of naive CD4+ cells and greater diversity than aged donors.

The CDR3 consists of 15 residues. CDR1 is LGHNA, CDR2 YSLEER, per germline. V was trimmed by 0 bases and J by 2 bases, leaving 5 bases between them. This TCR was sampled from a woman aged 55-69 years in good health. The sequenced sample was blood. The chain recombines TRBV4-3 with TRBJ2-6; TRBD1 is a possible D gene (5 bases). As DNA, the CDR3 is TGCGCCAGCAGCCAAGAAGGGGCTGGGGCCAACGTCCTGACTTTC. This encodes CASSQEGAGANVLTF.